The T cell receptor beta chain described here comes from a study of response to subunit inactivated influenza vaccine. Findings and limits, study-wide: After each seasonal influenza vaccination, few new T cells are recruited, the authors suggested.

Germline V lookup: CDR1 SGHTA, CDR2 FQGNSA. This CDR3 has 16 amino acids. After removal of 3 bases from V and 5 bases from J, the junction contained 11 bases not matched to a gene. TCRdb re-called the RT-PCR reads with MiXCR, one entry per CDR3 protein. There are about 700,000 distinct CDR3 sequences in the sample; 14% occur only once, and 6.5% to 8% lies in the top ten. Concerning this clonotype: Its antigen is unknown.

This receptor was identified in a man between 50 and 59 years old who received an inactivated influenza vaccine. The rearrangement joins TRBV7-2 to TRBJ2-5; 8 positions match TRBD2. Sequencing was performed on PBMCs from blood, taken around 15 days before vaccination. For the CDR3, the DNA is TGTGCCAGCAGCTTGCGGGGGGCCGTCAGTAGGGAGACCCAGTACTTC. Translated: CASSLRGAVSRETQYF.